The 32 T cell receptor beta chains presented below share a single source sample, sequenced in a study of shared clonotypes between healthy human individuals. Naive CD8 cells lacked CD45RO and underwent positive selection for CCR7, leaving out terminally differentiated effector memory CD45RA+ cells. Generated by immunoSEQ multiplex PCR, the TCRdb table keeps only in-frame clones and is missing some. The repertoire consists of about 820,000 clones, with nearly 95% occurring once and the leading ten covering about 25%. Sample: naive CD8+ T cells sorted from blood. The receptors here all came from a young man in good health.

This rearrangement joins TRBV15 to TRBJ2-5, with 7 bases that match TRBD1. CDR1 is LNHNV, CDR2 YYDKDF, per germline (reference sequence). The CDR3 loop spans 15 amino acids. The ends lost 3 bases at V and 4 bases at J; junction bases unmatched: 8. CDR3 residues: CATSSQTGTAETQYF. The CDR3 DNA follows: TGTGCCACCAGCAGTCAAACCGGGACAGCAGAGACCCAGTACTTC.

The V gene is TRBV7-9, the J gene TRBJ2-1; the D gene is possibly TRBD1 (6 bases). The CDR3 length is 17 residues. Trimming removed 1 base from V and 0 bases from J, with 13 bases in between. Germline-derived CDR1 and CDR2 are SEHNR and FQNEAQ (reference sequence). The CDR3: CASSLGGQGSSYNEQFF. The CDR3 bases are TGTGCCAGCAGCTTAGGCGGGCAGGGGAGCTCCTACAATGAGCAGTTCTTC.

The gene calls are TRBV27 and TRBJ2-7; possible D gene TRBD1, 5 bases. This CDR3 region has 14 residues. CDR1 is MNHEY and CDR2 is SMNVEV in the germline V gene (reference sequence). Trimming took off 5 bases at V and 5 bases at J, with 16 bases between the two ends. In nucleotides, the CDR3 is TGTGCCAGCAGTGGCTCGGTTCTAGGGGACGAGCAGTACTTC. This gives the protein CASSGSVLGDEQYF.

The rearrangement joins TRBV5-5 to TRBJ2-3; D unresolved. The CDR3 consists of 14 residues. Germline loops: CDR1 SGHKS, CDR2 YYEKEE (reference sequence). V lost 0 bases, J lost 0 bases, and 5 bases lay in between. Here the CDR3 reads CASSLVTSTDTQYF. The CDR3 DNA reads TGTGCCAGCAGCTTGGTAACTAGCACAGATACGCAGTATTTT.

This clone turned up a few times. Other DNA sequences from this sample encode an identical CDR3 as well. The V and J genes are TRBV27 and TRBJ2-7, with 13 bases matching TRBD2. Trimming took 5 bases from V and 4 from J; bases not matched to a gene: 2. The CDR3 has 14 amino acids. The germline V gene encodes CDR1 MNHEY and CDR2 SMNVEV (reference sequence). The CDR3 reads CASSPGLAGYEQYF. CDR3 in DNA: TGTGCCAGCAGTCCGGGACTAGCGGGATACGAGCAGTACTTC.

In regard to this clone: A single base is all that separates this from a far larger clone, so a read error is likely. CDR3 nucleotides: TGTGCCAGCAGCGACCACTCTGGGGCCAACGTCCTGACTTTC. Protein: CASSDHSGANVLTF. The chain uses TRBV11-2 and TRBJ2-6; D uncertain. CDR1 and CDR2 (germline): SGHAT, FQNNGV. V shed 5 bases and J shed 0 bases, with 5 bases lying between them. This CDR3 region has 14 residues. The entire variable domain, with the rest obtained from reference TRBV11-2 and TRBJ2-6, is as follows: EAGVAQSPRYKIIEKRQSVAFWCNPISGHATLYWYQQILGQGPKLLIQFQNNGVVDDSQLPKDRFSAERLKGVDSTLKIQPAKLEDSAVYLCASSDHSGANVLTFGAGSRLTVL.

J is TRBJ2-2 and V is TRBV9; 7 nucleotides match TRBD1. The V gene's germline CDR1 is SGDLS and CDR2 YYNGEE. V shed 4 bases, J shed 5 bases, and the junction held 11 bases outside the gene matches. This CDR3 is 16 amino acids long. The CDR3 spells CASSSTTGTETGELFF. The CDR3 bases are TGTGCCAGCAGCTCGACAACCGGGACAGAAACCGGGGAGCTGTTTTTT.

The chain recombines TRBV27 with TRBJ2-3; 7 bases match TRBD2. The V gene end was trimmed by 8 bases and the J gene end by 2 bases; junction bases not matched to a gene: 16. The CDR3 is 17 amino acids. Looked up from germline, CDR1 is MNHEY and CDR2 is SMNVEV (reference sequence). This chain's CDR3 is CASRRRVAGIFTDTQYF. In nucleotides, the CDR3 is TGTGCCAGCCGGAGACGGGTAGCGGGCATCTTCACAGATACGCAGTATTTT.

This clone was observed a single time. V is TRBV9 and J is TRBJ2-3; D perhaps matches TRBD1 (6 bases). The CDR3 is 12 amino acids. Deletions cut 4 bases from V and 3 bases from J, with 6 bases between. The germline CDR1 and CDR2 sequences are SGDLS and YYNGEE. The CDR3 loop is CASSQGTDTQYF. The CDR3 nucleotides are TGTGCCAGCAGCCAGGGGACAGATACGCAGTATTTT.

This clone was observed a handful of times. Here the CDR3 reads CASSLLGQGAFF. The CDR3 DNA reads as TGTGCCAGCAGCTTATTGGGACAGGGAGCTTTCTTT. This chain connects TRBV7-9 to TRBJ1-1, with 9 bases lining up with TRBD1. CDR3 size: 12 residues. Germline CDR1 is SEHNR and CDR2 is FQNEAQ (reference sequence). With V trimmed by 2 bases and J by 10 bases, 2 bases remained unmatched.

This clone was picked up one time. The chain links TRBV11-2 to TRBJ2-1, with 10 bases aligning to TRBD2. Germline V CDR1 and CDR2: SGHAT, FQNNGV. Losses at the gene ends were 1 base for V and 5 bases for J; bases not matched to a gene: 8. CDR3 length equals 17 residues. CDR3 DNA: TGTGCCAGCAGCTTAGGTAGCGGGGGGTTTTTAGACAATGAGCAGTTCTTC. This encodes CASSLGSGGFLDNEQFF.

This sequence joins TRBV7-2 and TRBJ1-1; D ambiguous. The CDR3 loop spans 12 amino acids. Trimming stripped 3 bases from V and 0 bases from J, with 2 bases between. From germline, CDR1 is SGHTA and CDR2 FQGNSA. The chain's CDR3 is CASSFMNTEAFF. For the CDR3, the DNA is TGTGCCAGCAGCTTTATGAACACTGAAGCTTTCTTT.

The rearrangement uses TRBV6-5 and TRBJ2-3; D remains unclear. From germline, CDR1 is MNHEY and CDR2 SVGAGI. The CDR3 spans 13 residues. Trimming cost V 5 bases and J 2 bases, with 8 bases left between them. CDR3 sequence reads: CASSPGSTDTQYF. CDR3 coding DNA: TGTGCCAGCAGTCCGGGTTCCACAGATACGCAGTATTTT.

V and J are TRBV7-6 and TRBJ1-5; no firm D call. CDR1 is SGHVS, CDR2 FNYEAQ, per germline. The V end was cut by 5 bases, the J end by 1 base, with 9 bases between. The CDR3 runs to 14 residues. The CDR3 bases are TGTGCCAGCAGCCTACGACAAAGCAATCAGCCCCAGCATTTT. Protein product: CASSLRQSNQPQHF.

V gene TRBV6-5 combines with J gene TRBJ1-6, with no clear D. Germline-derived CDR1 and CDR2 are MNHEY and SVGAGI. The length of the CDR3 is 15 residues. Trimming stripped 2 bases from V and 10 bases from J, with 15 bases between. This chain's CDR3 is CASSYETVAGSPLHF. DNA of the CDR3: TGTGCCAGCAGTTACGAGACCGTCGCCGGGTCACCCCTCCACTTT.

The chain recombines TRBV28 with TRBJ1-4, with D uncertain. The CDR3 is made up of 17 amino acids. V lost 4 bases and J 5 bases, leaving 20 bases between the germline ends. Germline V gene data show CDR1 as MDHEN and CDR2 as SYDVKM. The CDR3 DNA reads TGTGCCAGCAGTTCGCCACATGTAGAGGTCGCGAATGAAAAACTGTTTTTT. Its protein is CASSSPHVEVANEKLFF.

The rearrangement joins TRBV10-1 to TRBJ1-1, with D possibly TRBD1 on 5 matching bases. This CDR3 has 14 amino acids. Per the germline V gene, CDR1 is WNHNN and CDR2 is SYGVQD (reference sequence). Trimming removed 1 base at V and 1 base at J, with 7 bases between. CDR3 DNA: TGCGCCAGCAGTGAGTTCAGGGAGAACACTGAAGCTTTCTTT. This sequence encodes CASSEFRENTEAFF.

The V call is TRBV11-2, the J call TRBJ2-1, with 16 bases matching TRBD2. Trimming removed 3 bases from V and 8 bases from J; junction bases left unmatched: 10. This CDR3 is 18 amino acids long. Germline V gene data show CDR1 as SGHAT and CDR2 as FQNNGV. CDR3 DNA: TGTGCCAGCAGCTTGGGGGGACTAGCGGGAGGGCCTGGCGATGAGCAGTTCTTC. As protein: CASSLGGLAGGPGDEQFF.

The chain employs TRBV27 and TRBJ2-3, with D uncertain. Between the trimmed V and J ends, which lost 8 bases and 1 base, there was a span of 16 bases. The CDR3 has 15 amino acids. In germline, CDR1 is MNHEY, CDR2 SMNVEV (reference sequence). As DNA, the CDR3 is TGTGCCAGCTCCGGATTCGAGATCGGCACAGATACGCAGTATTTT. This encodes CASSGFEIGTDTQYF.

The genes are TRBV27 and TRBJ2-7; 7 bases align to TRBD1. This CDR3 is built from 14 residues. The V segment lost 1 base and the J segment 3 bases; nucleotides outside the gene matches: 3. Germline V gene data show CDR1 as MNHEY and CDR2 as SMNVEV (reference sequence). CDR3 DNA: TGTGCCAGCAGTTTATACAGGGGCCACTACGAGCAGTACTTC. It specifies CASSLYRGHYEQYF.

V usage is TRBV27 and J usage is TRBJ2-7; D remains ambiguous. This CDR3 region has 14 residues. Germline-derived CDR1 and CDR2 are MNHEY and SMNVEV (reference sequence). Trimming left V 6 bases short and J 2 bases short, with 14 bases between. This CDR3 is CASSRGGRTYEQYF. Here the CDR3 DNA reads TGTGCCAGCAGCCGAGGTGGGCGAACCTACGAGCAGTACTTC.

J is TRBJ1-1 and V is TRBV27, with 8 bases aligning to TRBD1. Unmatched junction bases numbered 9, after V lost 8 bases and J lost 10 bases. CDR3 size: 12 residues. Germline assignment: CDR1 MNHEY and CDR2 SMNVEV (reference sequence). The CDR3 loop is CASRTGINRAFF. CDR3 DNA: TGTGCCAGCCGGACAGGGATTAACCGAGCTTTCTTT.

This chain uses TRBV29-1 with TRBJ2-5; 7 bases line up with TRBD2. Germline trimming cut 1 base from V and 1 base from J; bases unmatched to any gene: 6. The CDR3 totals 15 residues. Germline V gene sequence: CDR1 SQVTM, CDR2 ANQGSEA. CDR3 residues: CSVEVLAVSQETQYF. The CDR3 nucleotides are TGCAGCGTTGAAGTCCTAGCGGTTTCCCAAGAGACCCAGTACTTC.

V and J are TRBV30 and TRBJ2-1; TRBD2 is a possible D gene (5 bases). The germline V gene has CDR1 GTSNPN and CDR2 SVGIG (reference sequence). The CDR3 sequence is 15 residues long. V dropped 0 bases and J dropped 4 bases, with 13 bases sitting between them. The CDR3 DNA sequence: TGTGCCTGGAGTGTCGATGGAGCGGCATACAATGAGCAGTTCTTC. Translation: CAWSVDGAAYNEQFF.

V and J are TRBV29-1 and TRBJ2-7, with 10 bases fitting TRBD2. The trim removed 4 bases at V and 3 bases at J, leaving 3 bases unmatched. CDR1 and CDR2 (germline): SQVTM, ANQGSEA. The CDR3 is 13 amino acids. In DNA form, the CDR3 reads TGCAGCGTTGCTCTAGCGGGAGACTACGAGCAGTACTTC. It encodes CSVALAGDYEQYF.

The chain employs TRBV5-4 and TRBJ2-7, with a possible D match to TRBD2 (6 bases). CDR3 length: 15 residues. The germline V gene has CDR1 SGHNT and CDR2 YYREEE (reference sequence). Trimming removed 1 base at V and 3 bases at J, with 14 bases between. Here the CDR3 reads CASSLTPGTVYEQYF. In nucleotides, the CDR3 is TGTGCCAGCAGCTTGACCCCTGGGACTGTCTACGAGCAGTACTTC.

The chain has TRBV5-4 and TRBJ2-1; TRBD2 agrees at 11 bases. CDR3 length: 16 residues. Germline CDR1 reads SGHNT; CDR2 reads YYREEE (reference sequence). Unmatched junction bases numbered 9, after V lost 2 bases and J lost 8 bases. CDR3 nucleotide sequence: TGTGCCAGCAGCTTAAGTACTAGCGGGAGTTTAGATGAGCAGTTCTTC. It translates to CASSLSTSGSLDEQFF.

The chain links TRBV30 to TRBJ2-3; 13 bases align to TRBD2. Germline CDR1 GTSNPN, CDR2 SVGIG (reference sequence). Unmatched junction bases numbered 5, after V lost 2 bases and J lost 6 bases. The CDR3 is made up of 15 amino acids. The CDR3 spells CAWSPGTSGTDTQYF. The DNA for the CDR3 is TGTGCCTGGAGTCCCGGGACTAGCGGGACGGATACGCAGTATTTT.

The V gene is TRBV9, the J gene TRBJ2-7, with D possibly being TRBD1 or TRBD2 (5 bases each). In germline, CDR1 is SGDLS, CDR2 YYNGEE. V lost 3 bases and J 3 bases, leaving 13 bases between the germline ends. The CDR3 contains 14 residues. In nucleotides, the CDR3 is TGTGCCAGCAGCGCTGGGACGGTTAACTACGAGCAGTACTTC. Its translation is CASSAGTVNYEQYF.

Written as DNA, the CDR3 is TGCGCCAGCAGCCAAGGTTCTGGGGCAGGGGCCAACGTCCTGACTTTC. As protein: CASSQGSGAGANVLTF. The genes are TRBV4-1 and TRBJ2-6; possibly TRBD1 for D (5 bases). There are 16 residues in the CDR3. V shed 1 base and J shed 4 bases, with 11 bases lying between them. Per germline, CDR1 MGHRA and CDR2 YSYEKL.

This clone was counted only a few times. In the same sample, other DNA sequences code for this CDR3. CDR3 DNA sequence: TGTGCCAGCAGTTCTGGGGCCAACGTCCTGACTTTC. Translating it yields CASSSGANVLTF. The V and J genes are TRBV27 and TRBJ2-6; D unclear. CDR1 and CDR2 (germline): MNHEY, SMNVEV (reference sequence). V lost 4 bases and J lost 2, with 0 bases in between. This CDR3 contains 12 residues.

The J gene is TRBJ2-1, the V gene TRBV30; D possibly corresponds to TRBD2 (6 bases). The V and J ends lost 4 bases and 0 bases respectively, with 10 bases between them. The CDR3 loop spans 14 amino acids. Germline V lookup: CDR1 GTSNPN, CDR2 SVGIG (reference sequence). The CDR3 coding sequence is TGTGCCTGGAACGGGGGAGTCTCCTACAATGAGCAGTTCTTC. This translates into CAWNGGVSYNEQFF.